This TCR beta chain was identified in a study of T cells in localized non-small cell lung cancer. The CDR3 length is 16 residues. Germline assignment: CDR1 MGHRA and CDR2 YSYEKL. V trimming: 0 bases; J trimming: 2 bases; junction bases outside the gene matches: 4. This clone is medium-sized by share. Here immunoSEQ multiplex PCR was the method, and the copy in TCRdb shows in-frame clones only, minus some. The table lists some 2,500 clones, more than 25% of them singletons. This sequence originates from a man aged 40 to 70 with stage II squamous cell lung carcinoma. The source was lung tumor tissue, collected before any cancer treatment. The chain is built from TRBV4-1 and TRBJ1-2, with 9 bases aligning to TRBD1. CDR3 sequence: CASSQDLGTGNYGYTF. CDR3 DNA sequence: TGCGCCAGCAGCCAAGACCTCGGGACAGGGAACTATGGCTACACCTTC.